These 5 T cell receptor beta chains were sequenced from one sample in a study of T cell changes during pregnancy in multiple sclerosis. Assay used: immunoSEQ multiplex PCR; TCRdb lists only in-frame clones, some missing. The sample shows around 30,000 clones, more than 90% of them seen only once. The sequencing used CD8+ T cells from peripheral blood mononuclear cells, collected before pregnancy. Receptors originate from a female donor with multiple sclerosis, enrolled in a pregnancy study.

The CDR3 DNA is TGTGCCAGCAGCTCCTCGAACTCGGGGGAACACTATGGCTACACCTTC. Residues: CASSSSNSGEHYGYTF. This chain uses TRBV7-9 with TRBJ1-2; D may be TRBD1 (5 bases). The CDR3 consists of 16 residues. The V gene's germline CDR1 is SEHNR and CDR2 FQNEAQ (reference sequence). V lost 4 bases and J lost 3, with 18 bases in between.

This chain joins TRBV15 and TRBJ2-7, with D perhaps TRBD2 (6 bases). Germline V lookup: CDR1 LNHNV, CDR2 YYDKDF (reference sequence). CDR3 size: 14 residues. V lost 5 bases and J 11 bases, leaving 22 bases between the germline ends. Written as DNA, the CDR3 is TGTGCCACCAGCCCTCGGAGGGCAGCGCGAGGGGAGTACTTC. The encoded protein is CATSPRRAARGEYF.

CDR3 loop: CASSLGGLAEKLFF. The CDR3, as DNA: TGTGCCAGCAGCTTAGGAGGACTCGCGGAAAAACTGTTTTTT. V is TRBV5-4 and J is TRBJ1-4, with no clear D. Germline V gene data show CDR1 as SGHNT and CDR2 as YYREEE (reference sequence). The CDR3 extends over 14 amino acids. Trimming left V 2 bases short and J 8 bases short, with 13 bases between.

The rearrangement links TRBV2 to TRBJ1-2, with 10 bases matching TRBD1. With 0 bases clipped from V and 7 bases from J, the junction kept 5 bases outside the gene matches. Per germline, CDR1 SNHLY and CDR2 FYNNEI. The CDR3 has 15 amino acids. CDR3 nucleotides: TGTGCCAGCAGTGAAGCACGGGACAGGGGTAGTGGCTACACCTTC. This codes for CASSEARDRGSGYTF.

The chain combines TRBV5-5 with TRBJ2-2; tentative D call: TRBD2 (5 bases). Germline lookup yields CDR1 SGHKS and CDR2 YYEKEE (reference sequence). Trimming took 4 bases from V and 6 from J, leaving 10 bases between them. The CDR3 is 13 amino acids. This chain's CDR3 is CASSPGYAGELFF. DNA for the CDR3: TGTGCCAGCAGCCCGGGGTACGCCGGGGAGCTGTTTTTT.